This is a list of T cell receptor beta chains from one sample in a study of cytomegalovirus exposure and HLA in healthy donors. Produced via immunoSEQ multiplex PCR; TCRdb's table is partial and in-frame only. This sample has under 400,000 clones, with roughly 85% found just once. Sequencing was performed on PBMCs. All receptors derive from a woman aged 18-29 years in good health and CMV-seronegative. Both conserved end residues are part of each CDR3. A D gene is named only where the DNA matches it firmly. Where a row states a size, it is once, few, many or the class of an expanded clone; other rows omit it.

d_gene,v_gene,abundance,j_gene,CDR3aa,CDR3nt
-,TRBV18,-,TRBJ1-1,CASSARQVMDTEAFF,TGTGCCAGCTCAGCGCGACAGGTGATGGACACTGAAGCTTTCTTT
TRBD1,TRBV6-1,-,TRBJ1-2,CASRPGQGHGYTF,TGTGCCAGCAGACCGGGACAGGGTCATGGCTACACCTTC
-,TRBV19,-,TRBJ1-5,CASSIVAGSNQPQHF,TGTGCCAGTAGTATCGTCGCAGGAAGCAATCAGCCCCAGCATTTT
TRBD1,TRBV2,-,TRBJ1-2,CASRDTTGTGELGYTF,TGTGCCAGCAGAGACACTACCGGGACAGGGGAGCTCGGCTACACCTTC
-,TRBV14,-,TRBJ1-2,CASSQDLGGGYTF,TGTGCCAGCAGCCAAGATCTAGGGGGTGGCTACACCTTC
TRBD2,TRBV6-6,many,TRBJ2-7,CASSYSGTSGSYEQYF,TGTGCCAGCAGTTACTCGGGGACTAGCGGCTCCTACGAGCAGTACTTC
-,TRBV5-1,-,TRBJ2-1,CASSFTLGRTYNEQFF,TGCGCCAGCAGCTTTACATTAGGACGGACTTACAATGAGCAGTTCTTC
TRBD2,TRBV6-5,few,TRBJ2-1,CASGTSGYNEQFF,TGTGCCAGCGGGACTAGCGGCTACAATGAGCAGTTCTTC
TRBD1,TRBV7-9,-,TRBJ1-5,CASSLAGDSGGNQPQHF,TGTGCCAGCAGCCTAGCCGGGGACAGCGGAGGCAATCAGCCCCAGCATTTT
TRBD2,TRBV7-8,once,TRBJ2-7,CASSSISGRGGPYEQYF,TGTGCCAGCAGCTCAATTAGCGGGAGGGGGGGACCCTACGAGCAGTACTTC
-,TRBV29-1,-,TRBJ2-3,CSAPGDSQRPDTQYF,TGCAGCGCCCCGGGGGACTCTCAGAGGCCAGATACGCAGTATTTT
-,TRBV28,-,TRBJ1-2,CASSSRPGVFFGNYGYTF,TGTGCCAGCAGTTCCCGCCCAGGGGTCTTTTTCGGGAACTATGGCTACACCTTC
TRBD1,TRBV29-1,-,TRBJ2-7,CSASQGARYEQYF,TGCAGCGCCTCCCAGGGGGCGCGGTACGAGCAGTACTTC
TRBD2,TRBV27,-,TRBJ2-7,CASRLAGGFSYEQYF,TGTGCCAGCAGACTAGCGGGAGGGTTCTCCTACGAGCAGTACTTC
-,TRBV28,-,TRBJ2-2,CASNSDGVGTGELFF,TGTGCCAGCAACTCCGACGGGGTTGGCACCGGGGAGCTGTTTTTT
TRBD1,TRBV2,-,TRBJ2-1,CASTGTGSYNEQFF,TGTGCCAGCACCGGGACAGGGTCTTACAATGAGCAGTTCTTC
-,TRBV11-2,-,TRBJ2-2,CASSPITGKGGELFF,TGTGCCAGCAGCCCCATCACGGGGAAAGGCGGGGAGCTGTTTTTT
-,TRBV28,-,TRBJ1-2,CASSLSGVSYGYTF,TGTGCCAGCAGTCTCTCCGGGGTGTCCTATGGCTACACCTTC
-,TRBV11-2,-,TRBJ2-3,CASTGRGGTDTQYF,TGTGCCAGCACAGGGCGGGGTGGCACAGATACGCAGTATTTT
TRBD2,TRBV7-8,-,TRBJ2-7,CASSTSGGGSYEQYF,TGTGCCAGCAGCACCAGCGGGGGGGGCAGCTACGAGCAGTACTTC
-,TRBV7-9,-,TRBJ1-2,CASSLGARQDGYTF,TGTGCCAGCAGCTTAGGGGCCCGACAGGATGGCTACACCTTC